The 10 T cell receptor beta chains given below trace back to one sample, sequenced in a study of blood T cell repertoires in COVID-19. The repertoire was sequenced with immunoSEQ multiplex PCR; TCRdb's copy has only in-frame clones and lacks some. The sample lists about 110,000 clones; approximately 88% were seen once. Sequencing was carried out using peripheral blood. The receptors come from a woman in her seventies with acute or convalescent COVID-19.

The chain couples TRBV19 to TRBJ1-5, with 7 bases fitting TRBD1. The germline gives CDR1 LNHDA, CDR2 SQIVND (reference sequence). This CDR3 region has 14 residues. The J segment lost 4 bases and the V segment lost 7 bases, leaving 7 bases of the junction unmatched. In nucleotides, the CDR3 is TGTGCCAGTAACCTATCAGGGGGAAATCAGCCCCAGCATTTT. Its protein product is CASNLSGGNQPQHF.

J is TRBJ2-1 and V is TRBV3-1 (or the pseudogene TRBV3-2), with TRBD2 matching over 7 bases. Unmatched junction bases numbered 8, after V lost 5 bases and J lost 7 bases. The V gene's germline CDR1 is LGHDT and CDR2 YNNKEL (reference sequence). This CDR3 comprises 14 residues. The chain's CDR3 is CASSKWREPNEQFF. CDR3 DNA: TGTGCCAGCAGCAAATGGCGGGAGCCAAATGAGCAGTTCTTC.

The chain employs TRBV5-4 and TRBJ2-1, with 9 bases matching TRBD2. V lost 4 bases, J lost 6 bases, and 14 bases stayed unmatched. The CDR3 sequence is 17 residues long. Germline values: CDR1 SGHNT, CDR2 YYREEE (reference sequence). This chain's CDR3 is CASSPTPGLARSNEQFF. The CDR3 region has the DNA TGTGCCAGCAGCCCAACTCCGGGACTAGCTAGGAGCAATGAGCAGTTCTTC.

This chain uses TRBV18 with TRBJ2-5, with a possible D match to TRBD1 (6 bases). Germline V gene sequence: CDR1 KGHSH, CDR2 LQKENI. With 1 base removed from V and 3 bases from J, the gap between germline ends came to 9 bases. The CDR3 loop spans 14 amino acids. This CDR3 reads CASSPLQGKETQYF. CDR3 bases: TGTGCCAGCTCACCACTTCAGGGGAAAGAGACCCAGTACTTC. Full variable domain (remainder filled in from reference TRBV18 and TRBJ2-5): NAGVMQNPRHLVRRRGQEARLRCSPMKGHSHVYWYRQLPEEGLKFMVYLQKENIIDESGMPKERFSAEFPKEGPSILRIQQVVRGDSAAYFCASSPLQGKETQYFGPGTRLLVL.

The CDR3 region has the DNA TGTGCCAGCAGCCCCTCCTATAACTATGGCTACACCTTC. It specifies CASSPSYNYGYTF. The rearrangement joins TRBV9 to TRBJ1-2; D is undetermined. The V end was cut by 4 bases, the J end by 1 base, with 8 bases between. The germline V gene encodes CDR1 SGDLS and CDR2 YYNGEE. This CDR3 region has 13 residues.

The chain carries TRBV11-3 and TRBJ2-3; 11 positions agree with TRBD1. Germline CDR1 SGHNT, CDR2 YENEEA. The CDR3 loop spans 16 amino acids. The junction had 2 bases not matched to a gene; V was cut back by 1 base and J by 2 bases. The CDR3 loop reads CASSLVGQGATDTQYF. CDR3 DNA sequence: TGTGCCAGCAGCTTAGTCGGACAGGGGGCCACAGATACGCAGTATTTT.

This sequence joins TRBV7-8 and TRBJ1-5; 8 bases agree with TRBD1. The CDR3 covers 14 residues. J was trimmed by 6 bases and V by 5 bases; bases with no gene match: 6. CDR1 is SGHVS and CDR2 is FQNEAQ in the germline V gene. CDR3: CASSPDRGGQPQHF. The CDR3 DNA reads as TGTGCCAGCAGCCCCGACAGGGGAGGTCAGCCCCAGCATTTT. The full variable domain, completed using reference TRBV7-8 and TRBJ1-5, is GAGVSQSPRYKVAKRGQDVALRCDPISGHVSLFWYQQALGQGPEFLTYFQNEAQLDKSGLPSDRFFAERPEGSVSTLKIQRTQQEDSAVYLCASSPDRGGQPQHFGDGTRLSIL.

This sequence joins TRBV11-1 and TRBJ2-2, with TRBD1 as a possible D gene (5 bases). V shed 5 bases and J shed 5 bases, with 9 bases lying between them. The CDR3 is 13 residues long. The germline V gene has CDR1 SGHAT and CDR2 FQDESV (reference sequence). Written as DNA, the CDR3 is TGTGCCAGCAGCCCGCAGGGTACCGGGGAGCTGTTTTTT. Protein sequence: CASSPQGTGELFF. The full variable domain, in which reference TRBV11-1 and TRBJ2-2 provide the parts outside the CDR3, is EAEVAQSPRYKITEKSQAVAFWCDPISGHATLYWYRQILGQGPELLVQFQDESVVDDSQLPKDRFSAERLKGVDSTLKIQPAELGDSAMYLCASSPQGTGELFFGEGSRLTVL.

This chain joins TRBV5-1 and TRBJ2-5, with TRBD2 matching 8 bases. Trimming removed 1 base from V and 5 bases from J; junction bases left unmatched: 7. Germline V gene lookup returns CDR1 SGHRS and CDR2 YFSETQ. This CDR3 comprises 15 residues. The CDR3 loop reads CASSLMAGGGETQYF. The CDR3, as DNA: TGCGCCAGCAGCTTGATGGCGGGGGGCGGGGAGACCCAGTACTTC.

This rearrangement joins TRBV10-3 to TRBJ2-2; 7 nucleotides line up with TRBD2. Trimming at V came to 8 bases and at J to 4 bases, leaving 4 bases not matched to a gene. Germline V gene sequence: CDR1 ENHRY, CDR2 SYGVKD. The CDR3 runs to 13 residues. CDR3 DNA sequence: TGTGCCATCGGCGGGAGAAGCACCGGGGAGCTGTTTTTT. Its protein is CAIGGRSTGELFF.